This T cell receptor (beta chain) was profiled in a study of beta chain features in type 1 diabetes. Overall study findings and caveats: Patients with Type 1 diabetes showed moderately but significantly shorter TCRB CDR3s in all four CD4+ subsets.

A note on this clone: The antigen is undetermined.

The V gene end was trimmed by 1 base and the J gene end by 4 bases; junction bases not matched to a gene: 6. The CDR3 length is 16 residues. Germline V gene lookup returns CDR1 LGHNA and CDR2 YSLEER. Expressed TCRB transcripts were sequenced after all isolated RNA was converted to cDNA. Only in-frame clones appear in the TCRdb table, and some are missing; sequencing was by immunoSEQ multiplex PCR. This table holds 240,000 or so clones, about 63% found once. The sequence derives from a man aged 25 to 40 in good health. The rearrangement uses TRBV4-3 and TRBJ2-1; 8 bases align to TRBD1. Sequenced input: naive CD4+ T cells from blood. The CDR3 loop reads CASSQASGQAYNEQFF. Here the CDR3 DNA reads TGCGCCAGCAGCCAAGCCTCGGGACAGGCGTACAATGAGCAGTTCTTC.